The present entry profiles one T cell receptor (beta chain) with its context. The data stem from a study of blood T cell repertoires in COVID-19. Measured with immunoSEQ multiplex PCR; TCRdb has only the in-frame clones, and not every one. This sample has under 90,000 clones, with approximately 80% found just once. J was trimmed by 4 bases and V by 4 bases; bases with no gene match: 7. Germline V gene data show CDR1 as SQVTM and CDR2 as ANQGSEA. The CDR3 contains 13 residues. This sequence was found in a man at least 80 years old with acute or convalescent COVID-19. Sequenced material: peripheral blood. The chain combines TRBV29-1 with TRBJ2-7; 7 bases align to TRBD2. The CDR3 DNA is TGCAGCGTTGTGGTTAGCGGGCCTTACGAGCAGTACTTC. It codes for CSVVVSGPYEQYF.